The source of this TCR beta chain is a study of shared clonotypes between healthy human individuals (dated by TCRdb to the early 2020s). Broadly, across the study: The cohort included a few men and a couple of women between 18 and 49 years of age. For each donor, CD4 naive and CD4 memory were each given three plates, CD8 naive was given two plates, and CD8 memory was given one plate. The study deeply sequenced blood TCR repertoires of five healthy adults to estimate repertoire size and the extent of clonotype sharing between individuals. Different laboratories and diverse techniques were used to prepare libraries and sequence TCR repertoires, to increase sequencing depth and limit assay-specific biases. Leukapheresis yielded between about 0.94 and 9 billion PBMCs per donor.

TCR CDR3 regions were amplified from genomic DNA by multiplex PCR using the deep immunoSEQ assay. Extracted genomic DNA from each cell subset was distributed evenly across all wells of several immunoSEQ 96-well plates, and each plate was treated as a replicate. For sorted subsets, each replicate PCR was loaded with 200 ng genomic DNA, equivalent to some 31,000 T cell genomes. The purified libraries were quantified using a Qubit 3.0 fluorometer, sized with a Bioanalyzer 2100, and then quantified again using the KAPA Library Quantification kit. Each immunoSEQ 96-well plate was sequenced on its own single-read 150-cycle Illumina NextSeq 550 flow cell. The source study handled its data this way. Because only junctional sequences without quality scores were contained in the immunoSEQ output, filtering matching that applied to full-length reads could not be performed. Sequences were annotated with PyIR, a Python wrapper for IgBLAST v1.9, using IMGT germline references to assign V/J genes and CDR3. Any read was removed if the V/J assignment was weak (E-value above 1e-6), the CDR3 was missing, or the read contained stop codons, out-of-frame junctions, or ambiguous translated residues. V3J clonotypes were defined as sequences sharing the same inferred V gene, J gene, and CDR3 amino acid sequence. Percentage overlap between repertoires was computed as shared unique clonotypes divided by the size of the smaller repertoire. RTK rarefaction, the Chao1 estimator, and Recon v2.1 estimates of unobserved clonotypes were used to assess repertoire richness. Generation probabilities for all TCRbeta clonotypes obtained by the gDNA method from a handful of donors were computed using OLGA. TCRdb re-hosts the immuneACCESS table, in-frame sequences only. Its copies lack some clones; in the studies checked, an unresolved V gene accounts for under half of them, and the cause for the rest is not known. The V and J calls and clone size are taken from that table; D and trimming were inferred from the DNA. In this sample the table shows roughly 320,000 clones, roughly 91% of which occur a single time. The ten largest account for 15% to 20% of the sample.

The germline V and J ends show losses of 3 bases and 4 bases respectively, and no gene match explains 7 bases of the junction. CDR1 and CDR2, looked up from the germline V gene, are ENHRY and SYGVKD. The CDR3 numbers 15 residues from cysteine through phenylalanine. The CDR3 DNA has 45 bases and is translated from base 1. The donors were healthy, HIV-negative adults who had no recently reported acute infections or vaccinations. Every donor was a Caucasian adult living in Nashville, Tennessee, USA. The CD8 memory samples were a combination of magnetically selected CD45RO+ cells and CCR7-negative CD45RA+ effector memory (TemRA) cells. Blood was obtained by leukapheresis, after which PBMCs were separated by Ficoll-Histopaque density gradient centrifugation and cryopreserved in liquid nitrogen vapor phase. Analytical flow cytometry was used to check the purity and quantity of each magnetically sorted T cell population. Each sorted fraction had its genomic DNA isolated and then quantified by UV absorbance on a Nanodrop 2000c.

What the study reported, not specific to this receptor: Naive subsets generally had larger estimated clonotype richness than memory subsets. Higher generation probabilities were observed for clonotypes shared by all four sorted-subset donors than for non-shared clonotypes. Even with the large sequencing depth, rarefaction of the sorted-subset datasets indicated that sequencing was incomplete. Because the study included only a small number of donors, the genetic and exposure-history diversity represented was limited. Pairwise subsampling led to the expectation that sequencing depth would affect the degree of clonotype sharing among donors. Sampling was limited to blood, and TCR repertoires in tissue likely differ from TCR repertoires in blood. Across a few donors, around 5% of naive CD4, approximately 3.5% of naive CD8, approximately 2.5% of memory CD4, and over 0.35% of memory CD8 clonotypes were shared.

As for this clone: The target of this receptor is not known. No base-level quality is on record; no much larger clone is a single base apart.

The source is a man aged 18 to 30 in good health. The chain is encoded by TRBV10-3 joined to TRBJ2-7; 9 bases in the middle match TRBD1. Sequencing was performed on memory CD8+ T cells sorted from blood. This specimen's cell subset or site label, interpreted: CD45RO+ cells pooled with CCR7-negative TemRA cells. The CDR3 protein is CAISDLDRGSYEQYF. The nucleotide sequence reads TGTGCCATCAGTGACCTCGACAGGGGGAGTTACGAGCAGTACTTC.